The 32 T cell receptor beta chains listed next were all sequenced from one sample in a study of neurological immune-mediated disorders. MiXCR was run by TCRdb on the 5' RACE reads, yielding one entry per CDR3 protein. Here the sample spans 25,000 or so distinct CDR3 sequences, around 12% being singletons. Material for sequencing was PBMCs. Source of these receptors: a man aged 55 to 70 in good health.

Within the sample, this clonotype is medium-sized (0.01 to 0.1%). V usage is TRBV6-5 and J usage is TRBJ2-2; no clear D. V was trimmed by 5 bases and J by 6 bases, leaving 10 bases between them. CDR3 length: 13 amino acids. Germline lookup yields CDR1 MNHEY and CDR2 SVGAGI. The CDR3 DNA follows: TGTGCCAGCAGTCCTCGCGGACCCGGGGAGCTGTTTTTT. Amino acids: CASSPRGPGELFF.

This clonotype was counted many times. The rearrangement uses TRBV18 and TRBJ2-7; D gene unclear. The CDR3 totals 13 residues. Germline lookup yields CDR1 KGHSH and CDR2 LQKENI. Trimming left V 5 bases short and J 1 base short, with 9 bases between. The CDR3 nucleotides are TGTGCCAGCTCAGAGATGATATCCTACGAGCAGTACTTC. Residues: CASSEMISYEQYF.

This clonotype was detected ten times or more. CDR3 amino acids: CASSYPGDGYTF. CDR3 in DNA: TGTGCCAGCAGTTACCCGGGGGATGGCTACACCTTC. The rearrangement joins TRBV6-5 to TRBJ1-2; TRBD1 is a possible D gene (5 bases). The CDR3 length is 12 residues. Germline loops: CDR1 MNHEY, CDR2 SVGAGI. V lost 2 bases to trimming and J lost 6 bases, with 7 bases between them.

By share, this clonotype counts as medium-sized. This sequence joins TRBV10-3 and TRBJ1-5; 7 bases line up with TRBD1. This CDR3 is built from 13 residues. The V segment lost 6 bases and the J segment 5 bases; nucleotides outside the gene matches: 4. Germline lookup yields CDR1 ENHRY and CDR2 SYGVKD. CDR3 nucleotides: TGTGCCATCAGCCAGGGGGGGGATCAGCCCCAGCATTTT. It encodes CAISQGGDQPQHF.

This clonotype was seen ten or more times. The CDR3 nucleotides are TGCAGTGCGGAGACTAGCGGCACAGATACGCAGTATTTT. Its protein product is CSAETSGTDTQYF. The chain recombines TRBV20-1 with TRBJ2-3; 8 bases map to TRBD2. The J segment lost 1 base and the V segment lost 6 bases, leaving 3 bases of the junction unmatched. Germline V gene lookup returns CDR1 DFQATT and CDR2 SNEGSKA (reference sequence). This CDR3 spans 13 amino acids.

This rearrangement joins TRBV5-1 to TRBJ2-7; D might be TRBD1 (5 bases). Germline V CDR1 and CDR2: SGHRS, YFSETQ. V was pared by 5 bases and J by 3 bases, with 12 bases between. The CDR3 spans 13 residues. DNA for the CDR3: TGCGCCAGCAGATCAGGGTGGGGCTACGAGCAGTACTTC. Protein sequence: CASRSGWGYEQYF. Supplemented by reference TRBV5-1 and TRBJ2-7, the full variable domain reads KAGVTQTPRYLIKTRGQQVTLSCSPISGHRSVSWYQQTPGQGLQFLFEYFSETQRNKGNFPGRFSGRQFSNSRSEMNVSTLELGDSALYLCASRSGWGYEQYFGPGTRLTVT.

A remark on this clonotype: A much larger clone is a single base away; this may be a read error. The J gene is TRBJ2-6, the V gene TRBV7-9; D perhaps matches TRBD1 (5 bases). The germline V and J ends were trimmed by 0 bases and 2 bases, with 5 bases remaining between them. Germline V CDR1 and CDR2: SEHNR, FQNEAQ (reference sequence). The CDR3 extends over 15 amino acids. The CDR3 sequence: CASSLAGAGANVLTF. The CDR3 nucleotides read TGTGCCAGCAGCTTAGCAGGGGCTGGGGCCAACGTCCTGACTTTC.

This clonotype was seen at least ten times. The chain is built from TRBV5-6 and TRBJ1-2, with D hard to call. V shed 4 bases and J shed 8 bases, with 12 bases lying between them. The CDR3 contains 12 residues. Germline V gives CDR1 SGHDT, CDR2 YYEEEE. CDR3 amino acids: CASSTQSEGYTF. Written as DNA, the CDR3 is TGTGCCAGCAGCACACAATCCGAGGGCTACACCTTC.

This clonotype was seen many times. The V call is TRBV14, the J call TRBJ2-7, with D perhaps matching TRBD1 (6 bases). There are 14 residues in the CDR3. Germline values: CDR1 SGHDN, CDR2 FVKESK. V lost 3 bases and J lost 1, with 10 bases in between. The CDR3 spells CASSQRQASYEQYF. The CDR3 DNA sequence: TGTGCCAGCAGCCAGCGACAGGCGTCCTACGAGCAGTACTTC. Filled out from reference TRBV14 and TRBJ2-7, the complete variable domain reads EAGVTQFPSHSVIEKGQTVTLRCDPISGHDNLYWYRRVMGKEIKFLLHFVKESKQDESGMPNNRFLAERTGGTYSTLKVQPAELEDSGVYFCASSQRQASYEQYFGPGTRLTVT.

This clonotype was counted ten times or more. The CDR3 sequence is CASSLSDRAEKLFF. As DNA, the CDR3 is TGTGCCAGCAGTTTATCGGACAGGGCTGAAAAACTGTTTTTT. The V and J genes are TRBV28 and TRBJ1-4; 8 bases line up with TRBD1. Germline V gene lookup returns CDR1 MDHEN and CDR2 SYDVKM. This CDR3 spans 14 amino acids. With 1 base clipped from V and 7 bases from J, the junction kept 2 bases outside the gene matches.

This clonotype was detected ten times or more. CDR3 coding DNA: TGTGCCAGCAGCCAAGTCCCGGGACAGTCCTTTTTGTTCTTC. Its protein is CASSQVPGQSFLFF. The gene calls are TRBV3-1 and TRBJ2-1; the match to TRBD1 covers 7 bases. V lost 1 base, J lost 15 bases, and 12 bases stayed unmatched. CDR1 LGHDT and CDR2 YNNKEL come from the germline V gene (reference sequence). The CDR3 loop spans 14 amino acids.

Ten or more counts support this clonotype. The J gene is TRBJ1-4, the V gene TRBV12-3 or TRBV12-4; 8 bases line up with TRBD1. The CDR3 loop spans 14 amino acids. The V segment lost 6 bases and the J segment 4 bases; nucleotides outside the gene matches: 4. CDR3: CASSYRGGNEKLFF. The CDR3 coding sequence is TGTGCCAGCAGCTACAGGGGGGGTAATGAAAAACTGTTTTTT.

This clonotype was picked up many times. V is TRBV14 and J is TRBJ2-7; 10 nucleotides agree with TRBD1. V was pared by 2 bases and J by 1 base, with 17 bases of the junction left unmatched. Germline V lookup: CDR1 SGHDN, CDR2 FVKESK. The CDR3 contains 20 residues. Here the CDR3 DNA reads TGTGCCAGCAGCCAATCCGGGGGACAGGGGTTACGGAGCCGGTCCTACGAGCAGTACTTC. Residues: CASSQSGGQGLRSRSYEQYF.

This clonotype was found many times. V gene TRBV7-2 combines with J gene TRBJ2-3, with D perhaps assigned TRBD1 or TRBD2 (5 bases each). The CDR3 sequence is 13 residues long. The ends were cut back, 5 bases at V and 0 bases at J, with 6 bases in the middle. The germline V gene encodes CDR1 SGHTA and CDR2 FQGNSA. CDR3 bases: TGTGCCAGCAGCCGGGACAGCACAGATACGCAGTATTTT. Translating gives CASSRDSTDTQYF.

This clonotype came up many times. The chain carries TRBV29-1 and TRBJ2-2, with D unresolved. The length of the CDR3 is 12 residues. The ends were cut back, 4 bases at V and 6 bases at J, with 9 bases in the middle. The germline CDR1 and CDR2 sequences are SQVTM and ANQGSEA. The CDR3 DNA reads as TGCAGCGTTGGTTTTCAGGCCGGGGAGCTGTTTTTT. It encodes CSVGFQAGELFF.

V usage is TRBV7-8 and J usage is TRBJ2-7; D may match TRBD1 or TRBD2 (5 bases each). Trimming removed 5 bases at V and 1 base at J, with 18 bases between. CDR1 and CDR2 (germline): SGHVS, FQNEAQ. The CDR3 runs 16 residues. CDR3 coding DNA: TGTGCCAGCAGCCGGACGGGGCAGACCCTATCCTACGAGCAGTACTTC. Translated, it gives CASSRTGQTLSYEQYF.

At least ten counts were recorded for this clonotype. The chain combines TRBV12-3 or TRBV12-4 with TRBJ2-2; weak D call: TRBD2 (6 bases). The CDR3 loop spans 14 amino acids. V was trimmed by 3 bases and J by 6 bases, leaving 11 bases between them. In DNA, the CDR3 is TGTGCCAGCAGTTTCCCCCTAGCGTCCGGGGAGCTGTTTTTT. Translation: CASSFPLASGELFF.

This clonotype appeared many times. The genes are TRBV5-1 and TRBJ2-1, with a tentative D call TRBD1 (6 bases). This CDR3 is built from 15 residues. Trimming took 0 bases from V and 6 from J, leaving 13 bases between them. Germline-derived CDR1 and CDR2 are SGHRS and YFSETQ. The CDR3 is CASSLVGQPTNEQFF. The CDR3 nucleotides read TGCGCCAGCAGCTTGGTCGGACAGCCTACCAATGAGCAGTTCTTC. The variable domain in full, completed from reference TRBV5-1 and TRBJ2-1, reads KAGVTQTPRYLIKTRGQQVTLSCSPISGHRSVSWYQQTPGQGLQFLFEYFSETQRNKGNFPGRFSGRQFSNSRSEMNVSTLELGDSALYLCASSLVGQPTNEQFFGPGTRLTVL.

This clonotype was counted many times. The rearrangement joins TRBV12-3 or TRBV12-4 to TRBJ2-1, with D possibly matching TRBD1 (6 bases). CDR3 length equals 13 residues. Trimming took off 4 bases at V and 4 bases at J, with 8 bases between the two ends. Here the CDR3 DNA reads TGTGCCAGCAGTTCGACAGGATACAATGAGCAGTTCTTC. This gives the protein CASSSTGYNEQFF.

This clonotype was found many times. The rearrangement joins TRBV10-3 to TRBJ2-1, with D unclear. Trimming removed 10 bases from V and 0 bases from J, with 13 bases in between. The germline V gene encodes CDR1 ENHRY and CDR2 SYGVKD. The CDR3 has 14 amino acids. CDR3 DNA sequence: TGTGCCACCAAAACTCCTAGCTCCTACAATGAGCAGTTCTTC. It translates to CATKTPSSYNEQFF.

This clonotype was seen at least ten times. The genes are TRBV10-1 and TRBJ2-7; the match to TRBD2 covers 10 bases. Germline V CDR1 and CDR2: WNHNN, SYGVQD (reference sequence). The CDR3 covers 15 residues. Unmatched junction bases numbered 4, after V lost 2 bases and J lost 3 bases. CDR3 DNA: TGCGCCAGCAGTGAGAGCCTAGCGGGAGTCTACGAGCAGTACTTC. Translated: CASSESLAGVYEQYF.

This clonotype was counted ten times or more. This chain joins TRBV5-6 and TRBJ2-1; D remains ambiguous. The germline V and J ends were trimmed by 2 bases and 0 bases, with 9 bases remaining between them. This CDR3 is built from 15 residues. Germline CDR1 reads SGHDT; CDR2 reads YYEEEE. CDR3 protein: CASSFGASSYNEQFF. The CDR3 DNA is TGTGCCAGCAGCTTCGGCGCGAGCTCCTACAATGAGCAGTTCTTC.

In its sample, this clonotype was seen many times. The chain carries TRBV2 and TRBJ2-5; TRBD2 matches 9 bases. Trimming removed 6 bases from V and 2 bases from J; junction bases left unmatched: 13. The germline gives CDR1 SNHLY, CDR2 FYNNEI. The CDR3 consists of 17 residues. The CDR3 is CASRRLTSGPSQETQYF. DNA of the CDR3: TGTGCCAGCAGGAGACTGACTAGCGGCCCCTCACAAGAGACCCAGTACTTC.

This clonotype occurred many times. This chain uses TRBV3-1 with TRBJ1-1; 8 bases are shared with TRBD1. CDR3 length equals 14 residues. V dropped 4 bases and J dropped 6; count of bases not matched to a gene: 7. Looked up from germline, CDR1 is LGHDT and CDR2 is YNNKEL (reference sequence). The DNA for the CDR3 is TGTGCCAGCAGCCCCAGGGGGCGAGGGTCTGAAGCTTTCTTT. Translation gives CASSPRGRGSEAFF.

This clonotype was seen at least ten times. This chain uses TRBV29-1 with TRBJ2-7, with D possibly TRBD2 on 5 matching bases. V gave up 6 bases and J gave up 4 bases, with 10 bases separating them. The CDR3 covers 11 residues. Germline CDR1 SQVTM, CDR2 ANQGSEA. DNA for the CDR3: TGCAGCGTAACGGAGGCATACGAGCAGTACTTC. The encoded protein is CSVTEAYEQYF.

This clonotype came up many times. The V gene is TRBV2, the J gene TRBJ2-7, with 8 bases that match TRBD1. The V gene's germline CDR1 is SNHLY and CDR2 FYNNEI. The CDR3 length is 12 residues. The trim removed 11 bases at V and 1 base at J, leaving 4 bases unmatched. The CDR3 protein is CAGGQGSYEQYF. For the CDR3, the DNA is TGTGCCGGCGGACAGGGATCCTACGAGCAGTACTTC.

This clonotype is labeled as medium-sized (0.01 to 0.1%). The rearrangement links TRBV5-1 to TRBJ1-1; TRBD1 matches at 7 bases. CDR1 is SGHRS, CDR2 YFSETQ, per germline. Losses at the gene ends were 4 bases for V and 2 bases for J; bases not matched to a gene: 5. There are 14 residues in the CDR3. CDR3 nucleotides: TGCGCCAGCAGCATGTGGGACAGAAACACTGAAGCTTTCTTT. Translating gives CASSMWDRNTEAFF.

This clonotype was observed a handful of times. The chain joins TRBV12-3 or TRBV12-4 to TRBJ2-7; the D gene could be TRBD1 or TRBD2 (5 bases each). This CDR3 has 14 residues. V was cut by 3 bases and J by 4 bases, with 13 bases left in between. The CDR3 nucleotides read TGTGCCAGCAGTTTGAGGGCAGGGATGTACGAGCAGTACTTC. Translated: CASSLRAGMYEQYF.

This clonotype came up many times. V is TRBV18 and J is TRBJ2-3; D call uncertain. Looked up from germline, CDR1 is KGHSH and CDR2 is LQKENI. V was trimmed by 3 bases and J by 3 bases, leaving 10 bases between them. This CDR3 region has 14 residues. The DNA for the CDR3 is TGTGCCAGCTCACCGCTCGTTTCGACAGATACGCAGTATTTT. Protein: CASSPLVSTDTQYF.

The V call is TRBV18, the J call TRBJ1-5; D possibly corresponds to TRBD1 (5 bases). The CDR3 consists of 14 residues. Per germline, CDR1 KGHSH and CDR2 LQKENI. The V gene lost 6 bases and the J gene lost 2 bases, with 11 bases spanning the gap. As DNA, the CDR3 is TGTGCCAGCTCTGTGGACAATGGCAATCAGCCCCAGCATTTT. Encoded protein: CASSVDNGNQPQHF.

In its sample, this clonotype was seen many times. CDR3: CASSYAGGREDNEQFF. The CDR3 DNA reads TGTGCCAGCAGTTACGCCGGGGGCAGGGAAGACAATGAGCAGTTCTTC. This rearrangement joins TRBV6-2 or TRBV6-3 to TRBJ2-1; D tentatively fits TRBD1 or TRBD2 (6 bases each). V was shortened by 2 bases and J by 5 bases, with 16 bases between the two germline ends. CDR3 length: 16 residues. Germline V lookup: CDR1 MNHEY, CDR2 SVGEGT.

This clonotype was found many times. The chain is built from TRBV7-6 and TRBJ2-3; 7 bases are a match to TRBD1. The CDR3 runs 14 residues. Germline CDR1 is SGHVS and CDR2 is FNYEAQ. With V trimmed by 5 bases and J by 2 bases, 4 bases remained unmatched. In DNA form, the CDR3 reads TGTGCCAGCAGCATTGGGACAGCCACAGATACGCAGTATTTT. Translated: CASSIGTATDTQYF. The variable domain in full, completed from reference TRBV7-6 and TRBJ2-3, reads GAGVSQSPRYKVTKRGQDVALRCDPISGHVSLYWYRQALGQGPEFLTYFNYEAQQDKSGLPNDRFSAERPEGSISTLTIQRTEQRDSAMYRCASSIGTATDTQYFGPGTRLTVL.